The next 4 T cell receptor beta chains were all read from a single sample in a study of cytomegalovirus exposure and HLA in healthy donors. The PCR ran on 60 Vbeta and 13 Jbeta primers. Method: immunoSEQ multiplex PCR; TCRdb's copy keeps in-frame clones and lacks some. The sample lists some 160,000 clones; roughly 80% were seen once. The sample taken for sequencing was PBMCs. The receptors derive from a man aged 45-65 years in good health and CMV-seropositive.

The chain links TRBV29-1 to TRBJ1-4, with D unresolved. V lost 4 bases and J lost 4, with 16 bases in between. In germline, CDR1 is SQVTM, CDR2 ANQGSEA. The CDR3 runs 15 residues. DNA of the CDR3: TGCAGCGTTGCCGAGGGCCCCACCTATAATGAAAAACTGTTTTTT. Amino acid sequence: CSVAEGPTYNEKLFF.

The chain uses TRBV5-1 and TRBJ2-5, with 7 bases matching TRBD2. The V segment lost 0 bases and the J segment 5 bases; nucleotides outside the gene matches: 4. The CDR3 length is 14 residues. Germline CDR1 is SGHRS and CDR2 is YFSETQ. The CDR3 coding sequence is TGCGCCAGCAGCTTGGAGCGGGGCGGGGAGACCCAGTACTTC. This sequence encodes CASSLERGGETQYF.

The J gene is TRBJ2-7, the V gene TRBV11-2, with D possibly matching TRBD2 (6 bases). CDR3 size: 14 residues. Trimming pared 1 base from V and 6 bases from J, leaving 13 bases between. Germline values: CDR1 SGHAT, CDR2 FQNNGV. As DNA, the CDR3 is TGTGCCAGCAGCTTAGTGGGGGTCGGGGGCGAGCAGTACTTC. This sequence encodes CASSLVGVGGEQYF.

V and J are TRBV6-6 and TRBJ2-1; unclear D gene. The CDR3 totals 12 residues. With 6 bases removed from V and 8 bases from J, the gap between germline ends came to 11 bases. The germline gives CDR1 MNHNY, CDR2 SVGAGI (reference sequence). The CDR3 sequence is CASRKKRDEQFF. DNA for the CDR3: TGTGCCAGCAGAAAAAAACGGGATGAGCAGTTCTTC.